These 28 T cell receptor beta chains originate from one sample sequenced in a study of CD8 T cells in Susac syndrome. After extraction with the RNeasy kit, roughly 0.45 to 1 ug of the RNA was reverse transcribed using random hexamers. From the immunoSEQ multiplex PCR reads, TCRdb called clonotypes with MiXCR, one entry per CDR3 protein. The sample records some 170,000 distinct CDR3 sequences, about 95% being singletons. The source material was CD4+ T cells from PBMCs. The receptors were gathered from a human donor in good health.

The CDR3, as DNA: TGCAGCGTTGAAGGGCCGCCTGGCTACACCTTC. This gives the protein CSVEGPPGYTF. This chain joins TRBV29-1 and TRBJ1-2, with D hard to call. Looked up from germline, CDR1 is SQVTM and CDR2 is ANQGSEA. The CDR3 is made up of 11 amino acids. V shed 1 base and J shed 7 bases, with 7 bases lying between them.

The CDR3 spells CSAGWTEETQYF. The CDR3 nucleotides are TGCAGCGCCGGCTGGACAGAAGAGACCCAGTACTTC. This sequence joins TRBV29-1 and TRBJ2-5; TRBD1 might be the D (6 bases). The CDR3 is 12 residues long. Deletions cut 7 bases from V and 3 bases from J, with 12 bases between. The germline V gene encodes CDR1 SQVTM and CDR2 ANQGSEA.

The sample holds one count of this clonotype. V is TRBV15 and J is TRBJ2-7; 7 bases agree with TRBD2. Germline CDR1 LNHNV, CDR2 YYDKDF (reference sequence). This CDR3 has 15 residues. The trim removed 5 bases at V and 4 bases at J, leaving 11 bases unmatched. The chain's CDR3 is CATSARDGGSYEQYF. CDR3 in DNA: TGTGCCACCAGCGCGCGGGACGGGGGGTCTTACGAGCAGTACTTC.

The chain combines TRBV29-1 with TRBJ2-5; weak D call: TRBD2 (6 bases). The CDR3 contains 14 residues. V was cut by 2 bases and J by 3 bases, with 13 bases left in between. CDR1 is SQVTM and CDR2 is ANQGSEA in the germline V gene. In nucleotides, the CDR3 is TGCAGCGTTGAATATAACGGGAGAGAAGAGACCCAGTACTTC. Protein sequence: CSVEYNGREETQYF.

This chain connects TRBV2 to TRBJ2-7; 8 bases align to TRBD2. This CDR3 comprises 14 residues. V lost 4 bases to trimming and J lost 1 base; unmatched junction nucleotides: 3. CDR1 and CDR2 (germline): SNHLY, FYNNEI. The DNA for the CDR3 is TGTGCCAGCAGTGTGGGACTAGGTTCCTACGAGCAGTACTTC. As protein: CASSVGLGSYEQYF. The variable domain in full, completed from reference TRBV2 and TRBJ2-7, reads EPEVTQTPSHQVTQMGQEVILRCVPISNHLYFYWYRQILGQKVEFLVSFYNNEISEKSEIFDDQFSVERPDGSNFTLKIRSTKLEDSAMYFCASSVGLGSYEQYFGPGTRLTVT.

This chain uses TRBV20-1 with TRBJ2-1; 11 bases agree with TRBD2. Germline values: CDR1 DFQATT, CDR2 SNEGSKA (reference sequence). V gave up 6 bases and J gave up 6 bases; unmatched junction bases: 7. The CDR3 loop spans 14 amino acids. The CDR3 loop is CSALLAGAPNEQFF. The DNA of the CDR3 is TGCAGTGCCCTACTAGCGGGAGCCCCCAATGAGCAGTTCTTC.

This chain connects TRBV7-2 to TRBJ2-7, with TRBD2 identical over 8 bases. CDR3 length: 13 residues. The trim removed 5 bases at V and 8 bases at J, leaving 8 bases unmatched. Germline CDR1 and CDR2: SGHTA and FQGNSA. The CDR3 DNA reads TGTGCCAGCAGCCAACCGGGGGGGGATCAGCAGTACTTC. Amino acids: CASSQPGGDQQYF.

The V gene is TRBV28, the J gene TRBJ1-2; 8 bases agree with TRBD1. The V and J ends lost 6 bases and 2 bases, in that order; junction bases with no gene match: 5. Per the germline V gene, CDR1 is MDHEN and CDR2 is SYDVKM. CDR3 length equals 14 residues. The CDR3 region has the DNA TGTGCCAGCAGGCCGACAGGGGAAAACTATGGCTACACCTTC. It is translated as CASRPTGENYGYTF.

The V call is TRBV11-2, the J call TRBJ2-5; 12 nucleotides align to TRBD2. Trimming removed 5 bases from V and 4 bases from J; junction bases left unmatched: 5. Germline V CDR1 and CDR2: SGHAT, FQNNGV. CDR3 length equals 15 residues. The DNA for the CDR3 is TGTGCCAGCAGCGAGGGACTAGCGGGTGGAGAGACCCAGTACTTC. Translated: CASSEGLAGGETQYF. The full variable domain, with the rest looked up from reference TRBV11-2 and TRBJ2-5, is EAGVAQSPRYKIIEKRQSVAFWCNPISGHATLYWYQQILGQGPKLLIQFQNNGVVDDSQLPKDRFSAERLKGVDSTLKIQPAKLEDSAVYLCASSEGLAGGETQYFGPGTRLLVL.

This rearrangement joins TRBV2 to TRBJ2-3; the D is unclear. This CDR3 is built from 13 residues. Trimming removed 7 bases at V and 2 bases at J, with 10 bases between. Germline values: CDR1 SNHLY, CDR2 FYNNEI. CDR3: CASNGDLTDTQYF. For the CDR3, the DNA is TGTGCCAGCAATGGAGACCTCACAGATACGCAGTATTTT.

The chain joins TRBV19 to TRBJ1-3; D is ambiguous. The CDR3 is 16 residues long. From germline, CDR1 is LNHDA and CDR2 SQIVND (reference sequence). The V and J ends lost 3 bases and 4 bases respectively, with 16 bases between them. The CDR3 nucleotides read TGTGCCAGTAGTATCCTGACCGAAACCCTCGGAAACACCATATATTTT. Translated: CASSILTETLGNTIYF.

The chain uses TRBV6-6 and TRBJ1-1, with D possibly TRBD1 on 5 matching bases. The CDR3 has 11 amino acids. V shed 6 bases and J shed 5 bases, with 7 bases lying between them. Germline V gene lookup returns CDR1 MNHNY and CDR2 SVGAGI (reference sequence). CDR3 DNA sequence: TGTGCCAGCAGGACAGCAACTGAAGCTTTCTTT. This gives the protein CASRTATEAFF.

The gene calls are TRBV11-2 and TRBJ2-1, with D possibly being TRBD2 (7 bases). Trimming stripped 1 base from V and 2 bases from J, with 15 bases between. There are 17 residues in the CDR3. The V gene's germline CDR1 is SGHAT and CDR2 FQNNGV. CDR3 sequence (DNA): TGTGCCAGCAGCTTAGTAGGGGGAGGGACGACCTACAATGAGCAGTTCTTC. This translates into CASSLVGGGTTYNEQFF.

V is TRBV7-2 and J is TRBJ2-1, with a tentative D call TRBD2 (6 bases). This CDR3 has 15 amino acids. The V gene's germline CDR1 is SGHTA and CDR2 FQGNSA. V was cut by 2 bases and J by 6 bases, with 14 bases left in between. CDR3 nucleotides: TGTGCCAGCAGCTTACGGATTAGCGGCTCCAATGAGCAGTTCTTC. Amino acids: CASSLRISGSNEQFF.

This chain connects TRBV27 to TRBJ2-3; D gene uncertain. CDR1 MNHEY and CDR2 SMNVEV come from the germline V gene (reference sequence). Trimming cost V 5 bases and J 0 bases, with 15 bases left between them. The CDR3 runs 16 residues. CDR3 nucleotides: TGTGCCAGCAGTGCGACTCGACAACGCAGCACAGATACGCAGTATTTT. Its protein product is CASSATRQRSTDTQYF.

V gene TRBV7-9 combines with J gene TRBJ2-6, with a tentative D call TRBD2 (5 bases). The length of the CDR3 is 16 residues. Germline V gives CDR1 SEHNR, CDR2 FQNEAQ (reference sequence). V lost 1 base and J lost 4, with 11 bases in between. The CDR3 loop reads CASSLERSSGANVLTF. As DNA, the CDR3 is TGTGCCAGCAGCTTAGAGCGGTCGTCAGGGGCCAACGTCCTGACTTTC.

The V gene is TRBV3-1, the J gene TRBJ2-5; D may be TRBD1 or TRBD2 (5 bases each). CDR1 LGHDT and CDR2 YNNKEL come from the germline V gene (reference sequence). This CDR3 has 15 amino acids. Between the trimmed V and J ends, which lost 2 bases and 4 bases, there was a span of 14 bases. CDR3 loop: CASSQRKGTGETQYF. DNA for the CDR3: TGTGCCAGCAGCCAAAGGAAGGGGACGGGAGAGACCCAGTACTTC.

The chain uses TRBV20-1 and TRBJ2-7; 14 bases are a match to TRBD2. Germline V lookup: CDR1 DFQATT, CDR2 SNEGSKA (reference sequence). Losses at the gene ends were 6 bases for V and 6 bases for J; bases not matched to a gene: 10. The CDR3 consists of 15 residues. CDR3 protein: CSATNAGLAGVEQYF. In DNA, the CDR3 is TGCAGTGCCACCAACGCGGGACTAGCGGGAGTCGAGCAGTACTTC.

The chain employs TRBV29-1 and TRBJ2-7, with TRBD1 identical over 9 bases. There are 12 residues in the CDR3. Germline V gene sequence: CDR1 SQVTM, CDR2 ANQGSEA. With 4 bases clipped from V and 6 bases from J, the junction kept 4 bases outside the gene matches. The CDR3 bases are TGCAGCGTTGGGACAGGGGAGAGCGAGCAGTACTTC. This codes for CSVGTGESEQYF.

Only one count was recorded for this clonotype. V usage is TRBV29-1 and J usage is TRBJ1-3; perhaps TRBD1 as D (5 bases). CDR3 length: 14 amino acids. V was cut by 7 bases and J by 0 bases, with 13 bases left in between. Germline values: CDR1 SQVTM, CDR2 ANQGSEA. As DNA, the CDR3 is TGCAGCGACAGGACGGGAAGCTCTGGAAACACCATATATTTT. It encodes CSDRTGSSGNTIYF.

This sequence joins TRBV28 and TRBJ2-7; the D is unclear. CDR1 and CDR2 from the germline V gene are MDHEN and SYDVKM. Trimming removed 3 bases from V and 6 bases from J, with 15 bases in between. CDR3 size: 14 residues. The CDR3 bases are TGTGCCAGCAGTTTCACCCGGCTAGTAGGCGAGCAGTACTTC. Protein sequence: CASSFTRLVGEQYF.

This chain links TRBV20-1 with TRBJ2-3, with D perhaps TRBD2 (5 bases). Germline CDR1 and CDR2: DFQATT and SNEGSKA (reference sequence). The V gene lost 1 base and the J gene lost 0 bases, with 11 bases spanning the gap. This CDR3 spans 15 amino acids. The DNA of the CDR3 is TGCAGTGCTAGAGGAGAAAGCGGTAGCACAGATACGCAGTATTTT. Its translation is CSARGESGSTDTQYF.

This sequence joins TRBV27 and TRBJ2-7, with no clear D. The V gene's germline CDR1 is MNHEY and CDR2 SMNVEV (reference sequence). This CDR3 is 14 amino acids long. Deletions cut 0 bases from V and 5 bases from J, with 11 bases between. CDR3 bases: TGTGCCAGCAGTTTATCGACGGCTATTGACGAGCAGTACTTC. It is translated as CASSLSTAIDEQYF.

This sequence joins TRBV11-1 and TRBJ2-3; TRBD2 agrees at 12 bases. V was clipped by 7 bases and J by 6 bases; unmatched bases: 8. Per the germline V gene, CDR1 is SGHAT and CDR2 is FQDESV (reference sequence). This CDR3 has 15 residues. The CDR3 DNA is TGTGCCAGCAAGTCTAGCGGGAGGGTTTCGGATACGCAGTATTTT. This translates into CASKSSGRVSDTQYF.

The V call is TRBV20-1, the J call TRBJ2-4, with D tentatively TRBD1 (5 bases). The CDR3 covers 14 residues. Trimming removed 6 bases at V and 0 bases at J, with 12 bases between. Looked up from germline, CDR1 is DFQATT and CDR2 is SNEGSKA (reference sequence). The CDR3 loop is CSAAGQLAKNIQYF. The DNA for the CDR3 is TGCAGTGCCGCTGGACAACTAGCCAAAAACATTCAGTACTTC.

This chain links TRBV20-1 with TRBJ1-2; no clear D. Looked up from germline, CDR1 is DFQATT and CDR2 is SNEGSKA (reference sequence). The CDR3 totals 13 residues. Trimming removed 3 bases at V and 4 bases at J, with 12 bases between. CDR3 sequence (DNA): TGCAGTGCTAGTGGGCAGCCCCTCTATGGCTACACCTTC. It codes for CSASGQPLYGYTF.

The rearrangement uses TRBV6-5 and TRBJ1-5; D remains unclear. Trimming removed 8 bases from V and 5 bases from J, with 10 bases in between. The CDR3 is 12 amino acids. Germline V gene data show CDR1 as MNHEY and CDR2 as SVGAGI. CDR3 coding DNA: TGTGCCAGCCATGAACAAGATCAGCCCCAGCATTTT. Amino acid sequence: CASHEQDQPQHF.

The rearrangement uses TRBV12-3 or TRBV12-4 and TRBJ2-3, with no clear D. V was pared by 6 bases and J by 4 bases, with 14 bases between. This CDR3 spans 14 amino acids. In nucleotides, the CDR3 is TGTGCCAGCAGCCCCCACCCAGCCGCAGATACGCAGTATTTT. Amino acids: CASSPHPAADTQYF.